The 15 T cell receptor beta chains listed next were all sequenced from one sample in a study of T cell changes during pregnancy in multiple sclerosis. The data were produced by immunoSEQ multiplex PCR, yet TCRdb's version contains in-frame clones alone and is incomplete. Of around 36,000 clones in the sample, around 90% were seen once. This material consisted of CD4+ T cells from peripheral blood mononuclear cells, taken in the third trimester of pregnancy. Receptors were obtained from a female donor with multiple sclerosis, enrolled in a pregnancy study.

The chain employs TRBV10-2 and TRBJ2-2; no reliable D call. V was pared by 6 bases and J by 9 bases, with 17 bases between. The CDR3 totals 14 residues. CDR1 and CDR2 from the germline V gene are WSHSY and SAAADI. The chain's CDR3 is CASRTSLLQRELFF. In nucleotides, the CDR3 is TGCGCCAGCAGGACAAGCCTACTGCAGCGGGAGCTGTTTTTT.

V is TRBV7-8 and J is TRBJ2-7; the D gene is possibly TRBD2 (6 bases). Trimming took 4 bases from V and 3 from J, leaving 22 bases between them. This CDR3 region has 17 residues. The germline CDR1 and CDR2 sequences are SGHVS and FQNEAQ. This CDR3 reads CASSSAVGSGFVYEQYF. The CDR3, as DNA: TGTGCCAGCAGCTCCGCGGTGGGTAGCGGTTTCGTCTACGAGCAGTACTTC.

The V and J genes are TRBV11-2 and TRBJ1-1, with D possibly TRBD1 on 6 matching bases. Germline V gene lookup returns CDR1 SGHAT and CDR2 FQNNGV. Trimming cost V 2 bases and J 4 bases, with 11 bases left between them. The CDR3 consists of 14 residues. The CDR3 DNA follows: TGTGCCAGCAGCTTACCCACAGGGAGCACTGAAGCTTTCTTT. Residues: CASSLPTGSTEAFF.

The J gene is TRBJ2-6, the V gene TRBV5-5, with 8 bases that match TRBD2. The CDR3 length is 18 residues. The germline V gene encodes CDR1 SGHKS and CDR2 YYEKEE (reference sequence). The J segment lost 0 bases and the V segment lost 1 base, leaving 6 bases of the junction unmatched. The CDR3 region is CASSLSHSGSSGANVLTF. The CDR3 nucleotides are TGTGCCAGCAGCTTGAGTCACAGCGGGAGCTCTGGGGCCAACGTCCTGACTTTC.

The V call is TRBV18, the J call TRBJ1-1; D is perhaps TRBD1 (5 bases). The CDR3 is made up of 14 amino acids. Deletions cut 0 bases from V and 5 bases from J, with 10 bases between. CDR1 is KGHSH and CDR2 is LQKENI in the germline V gene. The CDR3 spells CASSPPLQVTEAFF. The CDR3 region has the DNA TGTGCCAGCTCACCACCGTTACAGGTGACTGAAGCTTTCTTT.

The CDR3 reads CASKDRDQTEAFF. Written as DNA, the CDR3 is TGTGCCAGCAAGGACAGGGATCAGACTGAAGCTTTCTTT. The chain combines TRBV6-6 with TRBJ1-1; 8 bases match TRBD1. Trimming at V came to 7 bases and at J to 5 bases, leaving 6 bases not matched to a gene. Germline assignment: CDR1 MNHNY and CDR2 SVGAGI (reference sequence). There are 13 residues in the CDR3.

V and J are TRBV5-8 and TRBJ2-2; D is uncertain. V gave up 0 bases and J gave up 3 bases, with 9 bases separating them. Germline V gives CDR1 SGHTS, CDR2 YDEGEE. CDR3 size: 15 residues. CDR3 in DNA: TGTGCCAGCAGCTTGGGAACTGCTTACACCGGGGAGCTGTTTTTT. Amino acid sequence: CASSLGTAYTGELFF.

The CDR3 region is CASSPLQGRSGYTF. The CDR3 DNA follows: TGTGCCAGCAGCCCCTTACAGGGAAGGAGTGGCTACACCTTC. This chain links TRBV5-8 with TRBJ1-2, with D possibly matching TRBD1 (6 bases). Looked up from germline, CDR1 is SGHTS and CDR2 is YDEGEE. The V gene lost 4 bases and the J gene lost 7 bases, with 17 bases spanning the gap. The CDR3 runs 14 residues.

The chain uses TRBV6-1 and TRBJ1-1; 9 nucleotides align to TRBD1. Germline CDR1 is MNHNS and CDR2 is SASEGT. This CDR3 has 13 residues. The J segment lost 5 bases and the V segment lost 7 bases, leaving 5 bases of the junction unmatched. CDR3 residues: CASTPGQGTEAFF. The CDR3 DNA reads as TGTGCCAGCACCCCAGGACAGGGGACTGAAGCTTTCTTT.

The genes are TRBV4-3 and TRBJ2-1; tentatively, D is TRBD2 (6 bases). Germline V gene sequence: CDR1 LGHNA, CDR2 YSLEER. The V end was cut by 1 base, the J end by 5 bases, with 12 bases between. This CDR3 is 15 amino acids long. The CDR3 bases are TGCGCCAGCAGCCAAGGGGGCTGGAGGGACAATGAGCAGTTCTTC. Its translation is CASSQGGWRDNEQFF.

The gene calls are TRBV7-2 and TRBJ2-7; D might be TRBD2 (5 bases). The germline CDR1 and CDR2 sequences are SGHTA and FQGNSA. The CDR3 totals 12 residues. V lost 1 base and J 5 bases, leaving 6 bases between the germline ends. CDR3 region: CASSLGGDEQYF. In DNA, the CDR3 is TGTGCCAGCAGCTTAGGGGGAGACGAGCAGTACTTC.

The rearrangement links TRBV19 to TRBJ2-3, with D possibly TRBD2 on 6 matching bases. This CDR3 is 16 amino acids long. V was trimmed by 4 bases and J by 5 bases, leaving 19 bases between them. CDR1 and CDR2 from the germline V gene are LNHDA and SQIVND (reference sequence). The CDR3 DNA reads as TGTGCCAGTAGTACAGGGACTTCCCGGGTTAAAGATACGCAGTATTTT. It translates to CASSTGTSRVKDTQYF.

This clone was picked up one time. The rearrangement uses TRBV25-1 and TRBJ1-6; 7 bases agree with TRBD1. The CDR3 extends over 14 amino acids. CDR1 is MGHDK, CDR2 SYGVNS, per germline. J lost 6 bases, V lost 4 bases, and 3 bases had no gene match. In DNA form, the CDR3 reads TGTGCCAGCAGTGCGACAGGGATTAATTCACCCCTCCACTTT. Protein product: CASSATGINSPLHF.

This clone occurred once. This chain uses TRBV27 with TRBJ2-5, with 8 bases that match TRBD2. V was pared by 4 bases and J by 13 bases, with 8 bases of the junction left unmatched. Germline V gene lookup returns CDR1 MNHEY and CDR2 SMNVEV (reference sequence). The CDR3 covers 12 residues. The CDR3 nucleotides read TGTGCCAGCAGTTCCCAGGGACTAGATTGGTACTTC. Amino acids: CASSSQGLDWYF.

The chain couples TRBV6-1 to TRBJ1-4; tentatively, D is TRBD1 (5 bases). In germline, CDR1 is MNHNS, CDR2 SASEGT. Between the trimmed V and J ends, which lost 10 bases and 7 bases, there was a span of 16 bases. The CDR3 contains 13 residues. The CDR3 loop is CATSGRVVEKLFF. The CDR3 nucleotides read TGTGCCACCAGCGGCAGGGTGGTTGAAAAACTGTTTTTT.